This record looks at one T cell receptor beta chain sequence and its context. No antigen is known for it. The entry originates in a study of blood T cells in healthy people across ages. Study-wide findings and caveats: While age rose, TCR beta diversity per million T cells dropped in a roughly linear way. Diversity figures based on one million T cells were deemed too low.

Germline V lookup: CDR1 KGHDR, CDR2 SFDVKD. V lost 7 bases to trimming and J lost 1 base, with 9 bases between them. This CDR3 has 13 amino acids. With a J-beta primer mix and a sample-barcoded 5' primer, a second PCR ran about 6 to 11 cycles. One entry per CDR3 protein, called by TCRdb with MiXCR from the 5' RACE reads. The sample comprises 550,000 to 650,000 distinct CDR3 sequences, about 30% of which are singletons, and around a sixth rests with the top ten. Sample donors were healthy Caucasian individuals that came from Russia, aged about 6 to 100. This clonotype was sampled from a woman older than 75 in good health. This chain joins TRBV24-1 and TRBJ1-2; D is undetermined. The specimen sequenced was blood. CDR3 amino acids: CATSGPDNYGYTF. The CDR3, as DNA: TGTGCCACCAGCGGACCCGATAACTATGGCTACACCTTC.